This passage covers 5 T cell receptor beta chains from one sample sequenced in a study of control samples from healthy donors and cancer patients. Some clones are missing from TCRdb's copy, which holds only in-frame ones; the method was immunoSEQ multiplex PCR. Among about 92,000 clones listed, approximately 82% were seen once. The sample comprised blood. Every receptor here comes from an older woman in good health.

This chain joins TRBV20-1 and TRBJ2-7; tentatively, D is TRBD1 (5 bases). This CDR3 contains 11 residues. CDR1 DFQATT and CDR2 SNEGSKA come from the germline V gene (reference sequence). V lost 6 bases to trimming and J lost 3 bases, with 9 bases between them. CDR3 DNA: TGCAGTGCCATCCAGGGCTACGAGCAGTACTTC. Residues: CSAIQGYEQYF.

The chain employs TRBV7-2 and TRBJ2-3; D is uncertain. Looked up from germline, CDR1 is SGHTA and CDR2 is FQGNSA. CDR3 length: 13 residues. Between the trimmed V and J ends, which lost 3 bases and 6 bases, there was a span of 10 bases. In nucleotides, the CDR3 is TGTGCCAGCAGCTTTCACCCCGACGATACGCAGTATTTT. Protein product: CASSFHPDDTQYF. The full variable domain, rest sourced from reference TRBV7-2 and TRBJ2-3, is GAGVSQSPSNKVTEKGKDVELRCDPISGHTALYWYRQSLGQGLEFLIYFQGNSAPDKSGLPSDRFSAERTGGSVSTLTIQRTQQEDSAVYLCASSFHPDDTQYFGPGTRLTVL.

V is TRBV7-9 and J is TRBJ2-1; perhaps TRBD1 as D (6 bases). The CDR3 runs to 14 residues. Germline CDR1 and CDR2: SEHNR and FQNEAQ (reference sequence). V was pared by 5 bases and J by 7 bases, with 15 bases between. The CDR3 region has the DNA TGTGCCAGCAGCCCTGAAAAACAGGGAAATGAGCAGTTCTTC. Encoded protein: CASSPEKQGNEQFF.

The rearrangement uses TRBV6-2 or TRBV6-3 and TRBJ1-2; D perhaps matches TRBD1 (6 bases). Trimming removed 4 bases from V and 8 bases from J, with 17 bases in between. This CDR3 is built from 14 residues. CDR1 is MNHEY and CDR2 is SVGEGT in the germline V gene. DNA for the CDR3: TGTGCCAGCAGTTTCCGGGACACCACTCGAGGCTACACCTTC. Its translation is CASSFRDTTRGYTF.

V gene TRBV5-8 combines with J gene TRBJ1-2; D gene uncertain. Germline CDR1 SGHTS, CDR2 YDEGEE. CDR3 length: 17 amino acids. Trimming removed 0 bases at V and 1 base at J, with 16 bases between. The CDR3 reads CASSLEVAGSYNYGYTF. The CDR3 DNA reads TGTGCCAGCAGCTTGGAGGTAGCGGGGAGTTATAACTATGGCTACACCTTC.